This T cell receptor (beta chain) emerged from a study of cytomegalovirus exposure and HLA in healthy donors. Study-wide results and caveats: CMV antigen specificity was confirmed in vitro for three CMV-associated chains. A further, later analysis showed that HLA-associated TCR beta chains (compared with equally common others) were more clonally expanded. Relative to the approximately 680-donor mean, N-insertions were reportedly fewer in an Asian-associated ancestry cluster in a later analysis.

Use of 60 Vbeta and 13 Jbeta primers characterized the PCR. In the original analysis: In a later analysis, the count reached 76 million or so unique TCR beta chains, with around 11 million shared. The data were produced by immunoSEQ multiplex PCR, yet TCRdb's version contains in-frame clones alone and is incomplete. The D gene and trimming were derived from the DNA, and the V and J assignments and clone size from that table. The table records fewer than 100,000 clones, 55% to 80% of them present only once. The germline V gene encodes CDR1 MNHNY and CDR2 SVGAGI (reference sequence). This CDR3 has 16 residues. V gave up 0 bases and J gave up 3 bases, with 15 bases separating them. Comments on this clone: Antigen: not known.

The TCR comes from a female donor in good health and CMV-seronegative. Sequencing was done on a sample of PBMCs. This chain uses TRBV6-6 with TRBJ2-7; D perhaps matches TRBD2 (6 bases). CDR3 sequence: CASSYSLSGEGYEQYF. CDR3 nucleotide sequence: TGTGCCAGCAGTTACTCGTTGTCGGGAGAGGGCTACGAGCAGTACTTC.